This T cell receptor (beta chain) was sequenced during a study of T cell repertoires in cytomegalovirus infection. Study summary: From public TCR beta signatures came an indication of both CMV infection and matching HLA type.

Using its own MiXCR run on the reads, TCRdb lists one record per CDR3 protein. The sample shows about 450,000 distinct CDR3 sequences, roughly a third of them seen only once. In this sample, this clonotype turned up a few times. The specimen was PBMCs. The source is a human donor in good health (CMV status not recorded). Some clones in this sample may be carry-over from other donors' samples.

The CDR3 DNA is TGTGCCAGCAGCTCGCCGGCCGGGGAGCTGTTTTTT. It is translated as CASSSPAGELFF. The genes are TRBV7-6 and TRBJ2-2; no clear D. The CDR3 runs 12 residues. CDR1 and CDR2 (germline): SGHVS, FNYEAQ. V was pared by 4 bases and J by 6 bases, with 6 bases between. Using reference TRBV7-6 and TRBJ2-2 for the parts outside the CDR3, the full variable domain is GAGVSQSPRYKVTKRGQDVALRCDPISGHVSLYWYRQALGQGPEFLTYFNYEAQQDKSGLPNDRFSAERPEGSISTLTIQRTEQRDSAMYRCASSSPAGELFFGEGSRLTVL.